This is a list of T cell receptor beta chains from one sample in a study of molecular identifiers for immune sequencing clone quantification. TCRdb independently ran MiXCR on the PCR reads; one entry per CDR3 protein. The table lists around 470,000 distinct CDR3 sequences, roughly 26% of them singletons, with 0.7% to 0.9% in the top ten. Sequenced material: naive CD8+ T cells from blood, with Jurkat cell RNA spiked in. These TCRs come from a human donor in good health. Some libraries in this study had Jurkat cell RNA spiked in. The CDR3 runs from the conserved cysteine through the conserved F or W. A D gene is named only where the DNA matches it firmly. Size is stated for part of the rows, as once, few or many counts, or as a class when the clone is expanded.

J: TRBJ2-7
V: TRBV11-2
size: .
D: TRBD1
DNA: TGTGCCAGCAGCTTACAACGACAGGGCCACGAGGAGTACTTC
CDR3: CASSLQRQGHEEYF

J: TRBJ2-3
V: TRBV7-9
size: .
D: TRBD1
DNA: TGTGCCAGCAGCAAAGGGACAGTTAGCACAGATACGCAGTATTTT
CDR3: CASSKGTVSTDTQYF

J: TRBJ2-4
V: TRBV19
size: once
D: .
DNA: TGTGCCAGTAGTATTGTGCGGGGTTTTCAGGACATTCAGTACTTC
CDR3: CASSIVRGFQDIQYF

J: TRBJ2-7
V: TRBV7-2
size: many
D: .
DNA: TGTGCCAGCAGCCCGGCTCTGGTTTACGAGCAGTACTTC
CDR3: CASSPALVYEQYF

J: TRBJ2-5
V: TRBV6-5
size: few
D: .
DNA: TGTGCCAGCAGTTTGACGACCCAGTACCAAGAGACCCAGTACTTC
CDR3: CASSLTTQYQETQYF

J: TRBJ2-7
V: TRBV27
size: few
D: .
DNA: TGTGCCAGCAGTTTATTTATCGGGGCTCCCTACGAGCAGTACTTC
CDR3: CASSLFIGAPYEQYF

J: TRBJ1-2
V: TRBV2
size: few
D: .
DNA: TGTGCCAGCTCGGGGATGACGGAGGCTTATGGCTACACCTTC
CDR3: CASSGMTEAYGYTF

J: TRBJ1-1
V: TRBV4-3
size: .
D: .
DNA: TGCGCCAGCAGCCAGGGGACATCAGCAATGAACACTGAAGCTTTCTTT
CDR3: CASSQGTSAMNTEAFF

J: TRBJ2-1
V: TRBV11-2
size: few
D: .
DNA: TGTGCCAGCAGCTCCCCCGAGGATGCCAACAATGAGCAGTTCTTC
CDR3: CASSSPEDANNEQFF

J: TRBJ2-2
V: TRBV5-1
size: .
D: .
DNA: TGCGCCAGCAGCTGGGACAACACCGGGGAGCTGTTTTTT
CDR3: CASSWDNTGELFF

J: TRBJ2-5
V: TRBV6-5
size: many
D: .
DNA: TGTGCCAGCTCCGGGGATGGGCAAGAGACCCAGTACTTC
CDR3: CASSGDGQETQYF

J: TRBJ2-7
V: TRBV5-6
size: few
D: TRBD2
DNA: TGTGCCAGCAGCCTCTATCTCGGGACTAGCGGGTACTACGAGCAGTACTTC
CDR3: CASSLYLGTSGYYEQYF

J: TRBJ2-6
V: TRBV20-1
size: .
D: TRBD1
DNA: TGCAGTGCTCGGGACAGGGGTTATGCTGGGGCCAACGTCCTGACTTTC
CDR3: CSARDRGYAGANVLTF

J: TRBJ2-7
V: TRBV6-5
size: many
D: TRBD1
DNA: TGTGCCAGCAGTTTCTCCCGGGACAGACCTCTCGACGAGCAGTACTTC
CDR3: CASSFSRDRPLDEQYF

J: TRBJ1-1
V: TRBV28
size: .
D: .
DNA: TGTGCCAGCAGCCTAGTTATGAACACTGGAGCTTTCTTT
CDR3: CASSLVMNTGAFF

J: TRBJ2-5
V: TRBV2
size: many
D: .
DNA: TGTGCCAGCAGTGAAGTCCAGATACAAGAGACCCAGTACTTC
CDR3: CASSEVQIQETQYF

J: TRBJ2-3
V: TRBV2
size: many
D: TRBD2
DNA: TGTGCCAGCAGTGAAGGACTAGCGATGGATACGCAGTATTTT
CDR3: CASSEGLAMDTQYF

J: TRBJ2-2
V: TRBV20-1
size: .
D: .
DNA: TGCAGTGCTAGAGACCCTAGGGGGACATTAACCTTTGCGAACACCGGGGAGCTGTTTTTT
CDR3: CSARDPRGTLTFANTGELFF

J: TRBJ1-2
V: TRBV4-1
size: many
D: .
DNA: TGCGCCAGCAGCCCTAAGGGCGCCTTCTATGGCTACACCTTC
CDR3: CASSPKGAFYGYTF

J: TRBJ2-1
V: TRBV9
size: few
D: .
DNA: TGTGCCAGCAGCGTAGAGTCCGGGCGACTCTTTCATGAGCAGTTCTTC
CDR3: CASSVESGRLFHEQFF

J: TRBJ2-3
V: TRBV5-4
size: many
D: .
DNA: TGTGCCAGCAGCTTGGAGGGCTTAACAGATACGCAGTATTTT
CDR3: CASSLEGLTDTQYF

J: TRBJ2-7
V: TRBV4-3
size: many
D: .
DNA: TGCGCCAGCAGCCAAGATAATGCCGGCCCCTACGAGCAGTACTTC
CDR3: CASSQDNAGPYEQYF